Presented here are 30 T cell receptor beta chains from one specimen sequenced in a study of cytomegalovirus exposure and HLA in healthy donors. PCR used 60 Vbeta primers and 13 Jbeta primers. Using immunoSEQ multiplex PCR, the repertoire was profiled, and TCRdb retains in-frame clones only, with some absent. The sample consists of about 160,000 clones, approximately 80% of them appearing once. Sequencing was performed on PBMCs. All receptors derive from a man aged 18 to 30 in good health and CMV-seropositive.

This chain links TRBV27 with TRBJ2-6; D unclear. The germline V and J ends were trimmed by 5 bases and 0 bases, with 14 bases remaining between them. Germline loops: CDR1 MNHEY, CDR2 SMNVEV (reference sequence). The CDR3 loop spans 17 amino acids. DNA of the CDR3: TGTGCCAGCAGTCAAACTTCATTACTCTCTGGGGCCAACGTCCTGACTTTC. Its translation: CASSQTSLLSGANVLTF.

This clone was seen only a few times. V usage is TRBV27 and J usage is TRBJ2-7, with D unresolved. The V and J ends lost 2 bases and 4 bases respectively, with 9 bases between them. The germline V gene has CDR1 MNHEY and CDR2 SMNVEV (reference sequence). The length of the CDR3 is 13 residues. CDR3 region: CASSLTLEYEQYF. The CDR3 bases are TGTGCCAGCAGTTTAACCCTGGAGTACGAGCAGTACTTC.

This clone was recorded a few times. This sequence joins TRBV19 and TRBJ1-3; D remains unclear. The V and J ends lost 7 bases and 1 base respectively, with 14 bases between them. The CDR3 runs 15 residues. Germline CDR1 is LNHDA and CDR2 is SQIVND (reference sequence). The DNA for the CDR3 is TGTGCCAGTACTCTGTCCGGAGGTTCTGGAAACACCATATATTTT. Translation gives CASTLSGGSGNTIYF.

This clone was seen a single time. At one end, the junction sequence differs from germline, possibly due to a read error. J is TRBJ2-7 and V is TRBV12-5; a weak D match, TRBD1 (6 bases). This CDR3 spans 14 amino acids. CDR1 and CDR2 from the germline V gene are LGHNT and FRNRAP. CDR3 nucleotide sequence: TGTGCTAGTGGCAAAAGACAGGCCTCCCACGAGCAGTACTTC. This encodes CASGKRQASHEQYF.

The rearrangement joins TRBV4-1 to TRBJ1-1; 8 bases are a match to TRBD1. The CDR3 has 17 amino acids. The V gene's germline CDR1 is MGHRA and CDR2 YSYEKL. V lost 1 base and J lost 3; bases outside the gene matches: 10. The CDR3 DNA reads as TGCGCCAGCAGCCAAGTACCGGGACAGGCCTCGTACACTGAAGCTTTCTTT. This codes for CASSQVPGQASYTEAFF.

The rearrangement links TRBV1 to TRBJ1-2. TRBV1 is noted as a pseudogene. This CDR3 is built from 16 residues. The CDR3 nucleotides are TGCACCAGCAGCCGAGTCCGGTATTTACTAAACTATGGCTACACCTTC. This codes for CTSSRVRYLLNYGYTF.

The chain uses TRBV15 and TRBJ1-5; 7 bases align to TRBD1. V was pared by 1 base and J by 5 bases, with 8 bases of the junction left unmatched. Germline V gives CDR1 LNHNV, CDR2 YYDKDF (reference sequence). The CDR3 contains 16 residues. CDR3 sequence (DNA): TGTGCCACCAGCAGAGGAATCGGACAGGAGGATCAGCCCCAGCATTTT. It is translated as CATSRGIGQEDQPQHF.

This chain joins TRBV6-1 and TRBJ1-1; the D gene is possibly TRBD1 (5 bases). The ends were cut back, 4 bases at V and 1 base at J, with 7 bases in the middle. CDR3 length equals 13 residues. Germline V CDR1 and CDR2: MNHNS, SASEGT. Here the CDR3 reads CASSADRNTEAFF. In nucleotides, the CDR3 is TGTGCCAGCAGTGCTGACAGGAACACTGAAGCTTTCTTT.

The chain joins TRBV18 to TRBJ2-5, with 12 bases fitting TRBD2. CDR3 length equals 19 residues. Losses at the gene ends were 4 bases for V and 3 bases for J; bases not matched to a gene: 15. The germline V gene has CDR1 KGHSH and CDR2 LQKENI. CDR3 sequence: CASSQMGLAGGRGKETQYF. The CDR3 bases are TGTGCCAGCTCACAGATGGGACTAGCGGGCGGAAGAGGGAAAGAGACCCAGTACTTC.

V gene TRBV15 combines with J gene TRBJ1-3; D remains unclear. V shed 0 bases and J shed 0 bases, with 9 bases lying between them. Germline V CDR1 and CDR2: LNHNV, YYDKDF (reference sequence). The CDR3 contains 16 residues. CDR3 in amino acids: CATSRDMGSSGNTIYF. CDR3 bases: TGTGCCACCAGCAGAGATATGGGGAGCTCTGGAAACACCATATATTTT. Drawing the rest from reference TRBV15 and TRBJ1-3, the complete variable domain is DAMVIQNPRYQVTQFGKPVTLSCSQTLNHNVMYWYQQKSSQAPKLLFHYYDKDFNNEADTPDNFQSRRPNTSFCFLDIRSPGLGDTAMYLCATSRDMGSSGNTIYFGEGSWLTVV.

The chain combines TRBV7-2 with TRBJ1-2; D gene unclear. The germline gives CDR1 SGHTA, CDR2 FQGNSA. V lost 3 bases to trimming and J lost 4 bases, with 9 bases between them. CDR3 length: 13 residues. CDR3 nucleotides: TGTGCCAGCAGCTTGGTCAGAACCTATGGCTACACCTTC. It is translated as CASSLVRTYGYTF.

The rearrangement links TRBV6-5 to TRBJ2-7; no definite D call. Germline V lookup: CDR1 MNHEY, CDR2 SVGAGI. The V and J ends lost 0 bases and 1 base respectively, with 10 bases between them. The CDR3 runs to 15 residues. DNA of the CDR3: TGTGCCAGCAGTTACTCAAGTACGACTTCCTACGAGCAGTACTTC. Its translation is CASSYSSTTSYEQYF.

This clone was observed a few times. This rearrangement joins TRBV5-1 to TRBJ1-2; weak D call: TRBD1 (6 bases). CDR3 length: 15 residues. V was pared by 4 bases and J by 3 bases, with 16 bases between. The germline gives CDR1 SGHRS, CDR2 YFSETQ. The CDR3 here is CASSPEGGLDYGYTF. The CDR3 bases are TGCGCCAGCAGCCCGGAGGGGGGGCTGGACTATGGCTACACCTTC.

The chain couples TRBV7-9 to TRBJ1-6, with 10 nucleotides matching TRBD1. The CDR3 is 17 residues long. From germline, CDR1 is SEHNR and CDR2 FQNEAQ (reference sequence). V shed 6 bases, J shed 0 bases, and the junction held 5 bases outside the gene matches. CDR3 nucleotides: TGTGCCAGCAGAACTGACAGGGGGCTCTCCTATAATTCACCCCTCCACTTT. Translated, it gives CASRTDRGLSYNSPLHF.

The V and J genes are TRBV6-1 and TRBJ1-1; perhaps TRBD1 as D (6 bases). The CDR3 sequence is 14 residues long. V gave up 8 bases and J gave up 1 base, with 14 bases separating them. Germline V gives CDR1 MNHNS, CDR2 SASEGT. DNA for the CDR3: TGTGCCAGCCAACCGACGACAGGGAACACTGAAGCTTTCTTT. Its translation: CASQPTTGNTEAFF.

The chain is built from TRBV11-2 and TRBJ1-1; no reliable D call. Trimming pared 0 bases from V and 0 bases from J, leaving 5 bases between. Germline assignment: CDR1 SGHAT and CDR2 FQNNGV. The CDR3 runs to 14 residues. The CDR3 DNA reads TGTGCCAGCAGCTTAGACAGGTTGAACACTGAAGCTTTCTTT. Its protein is CASSLDRLNTEAFF.

J is TRBJ2-3 and V is TRBV4-2; 8 bases are shared with TRBD2. Trimming at V came to 2 bases and at J to 6 bases, leaving 13 bases not matched to a gene. The germline gives CDR1 LGHNA, CDR2 YNFKEQ. CDR3 length equals 17 residues. As DNA, the CDR3 is TGTGCCAGCAGCCAAACCTTCGCTCAGCGGGGGCCCGATACGCAGTATTTT. Translating it yields CASSQTFAQRGPDTQYF.

The J gene is TRBJ1-4, the V gene TRBV4-3; unclear D gene. The CDR3 extends over 16 amino acids. CDR1 and CDR2 (germline): LGHNA, YSLEER. The V gene lost 4 bases and the J gene lost 0 bases, with 12 bases spanning the gap. CDR3 DNA: TGCGCCAGCAGCCCGACAACAGCTACAACTAATGAAAAACTGTTTTTT. This gives the protein CASSPTTATTNEKLFF.

V and J are TRBV2 and TRBJ1-5; D remains ambiguous. The CDR3 consists of 13 residues. Germline CDR1 SNHLY, CDR2 FYNNEI. Between the trimmed V and J ends, which lost 3 bases and 7 bases, there was a span of 10 bases. CDR3 sequence: CASSDARSQPQHF. Here the CDR3 DNA reads TGTGCCAGCAGTGACGCTCGGAGCCAGCCCCAGCATTTT. The full variable domain, completed using reference TRBV2 and TRBJ1-5, is EPEVTQTPSHQVTQMGQEVILRCVPISNHLYFYWYRQILGQKVEFLVSFYNNEISEKSEIFDDQFSVERPDGSNFTLKIRSTKLEDSAMYFCASSDARSQPQHFGDGTRLSIL.

The chain is built from TRBV19 and TRBJ2-5; D unresolved. V was cut by 3 bases and J by 2 bases, with 13 bases left in between. The CDR3 runs 15 residues. Germline loops: CDR1 LNHDA, CDR2 SQIVND (reference sequence). The CDR3 loop reads CASSISIALQETQYF. CDR3 in DNA: TGTGCCAGTAGTATTTCTATCGCTCTTCAAGAGACCCAGTACTTC.

This chain uses TRBV27 with TRBJ2-7, with a tentative D call TRBD1 (6 bases). CDR3 length: 14 amino acids. V gave up 8 bases and J gave up 3 bases, with 17 bases separating them. Germline V gene data show CDR1 as MNHEY and CDR2 as SMNVEV (reference sequence). The CDR3 nucleotides read TGTGCCAGCGGATTAGAGGGACACCTCTACGAGCAGTACTTC. Translating gives CASGLEGHLYEQYF.

The chain combines TRBV6-5 with TRBJ1-1; no definite D call. V was cut by 4 bases and J by 4 bases, with 10 bases left in between. Germline CDR1 and CDR2: MNHEY and SVGAGI. This CDR3 spans 13 amino acids. The CDR3 nucleotides read TGTGCCAGCAGTTTCAAGCGGGTCACTGAAGCTTTCTTT. This gives the protein CASSFKRVTEAFF.

V usage is TRBV4-1 and J usage is TRBJ2-1; possibly TRBD1 for D (6 bases). The CDR3 contains 16 residues. From germline, CDR1 is MGHRA and CDR2 YSYEKL. V lost 5 bases to trimming and J lost 2 bases, with 16 bases between them. CDR3 protein: CASSALTGKTYNEQFF. CDR3 nucleotide sequence: TGCGCCAGCAGCGCGCTCACAGGGAAGACCTACAATGAGCAGTTCTTC.

The rearrangement joins TRBV19 to TRBJ2-7; weak D call: TRBD1 (5 bases). This CDR3 is built from 14 residues. V lost 2 bases and J 4 bases, leaving 12 bases between the germline ends. Germline CDR1 reads LNHDA; CDR2 reads SQIVND (reference sequence). CDR3 protein: CASSIQGRAYEQYF. The CDR3 nucleotides read TGTGCCAGTAGTATACAAGGCAGGGCGTACGAGCAGTACTTC. Full variable domain (rest looked up from reference TRBV19 and TRBJ2-7): DGGITQSPKYLFRKEGQNVTLSCEQNLNHDAMYWYRQDPGQGLRLIYYSQIVNDFQKGDIAEGYSVSREKKESFPLTVTSAQKNPTAFYLCASSIQGRAYEQYFGPGTRLTVT.

This chain uses TRBV27 with TRBJ2-7; 9 nucleotides align to TRBD1. Germline trimming cut 2 bases from V and 2 bases from J; bases unmatched to any gene: 4. Germline-derived CDR1 and CDR2 are MNHEY and SMNVEV (reference sequence). The CDR3 is 15 amino acids. CDR3: CASSLGQGLAYEQYF. CDR3 sequence (DNA): TGTGCCAGCAGTTTAGGACAGGGGTTGGCCTACGAGCAGTACTTC.

The V and J genes are TRBV5-6 and TRBJ1-6, with D possibly matching TRBD1 (6 bases). V was pared by 2 bases and J by 6 bases, with 15 bases between. This CDR3 is 16 amino acids long. CDR1 is SGHDT, CDR2 YYEEEE, per germline. The CDR3 spells CASSLDGQTPNSPLHF. The CDR3 DNA sequence: TGTGCCAGCAGCTTAGACGGACAGACACCTAATTCACCCCTCCACTTT.

Of note for this clone: One end of the junction fails to match germline, which may point to a read error. The chain carries TRBV5-1 and TRBJ2-2, with D possibly matching TRBD2 (5 bases). The CDR3 is made up of 16 amino acids. Looked up from germline, CDR1 is SGHRS and CDR2 is YFSETQ. The CDR3 DNA follows: TGCGCCAGCGGCTTGAGCGGCCAGGCGAACACCGGGGAGCTGTTTTTT. This gives the protein CASGLSGQANTGELFF.

The chain links TRBV6-5 to TRBJ2-2, with D maybe TRBD1 (5 bases). The CDR3 totals 14 residues. V gave up 0 bases and J gave up 9 bases, with 11 bases separating them. CDR1 and CDR2 from the germline V gene are MNHEY and SVGAGI. The CDR3 here is CASSYSGARRELFF. The CDR3 DNA is TGTGCCAGCAGTTACTCAGGGGCACGGAGGGAGCTGTTTTTT.

The CDR3: CASSRQMGQPDGYTF. The CDR3, as DNA: TGTGCCAGCAGCCGACAAATGGGACAACCGGACGGCTACACCTTC. J is TRBJ1-2 and V is TRBV7-2; D might be TRBD1 (6 bases). The V gene's germline CDR1 is SGHTA and CDR2 FQGNSA. V was pared by 5 bases and J by 8 bases, with 21 bases between. The CDR3 has 15 residues.

V gene TRBV2 combines with J gene TRBJ1-6; 10 bases line up with TRBD1. The V segment lost 5 bases and the J segment 6 bases; nucleotides outside the gene matches: 1. CDR3 length equals 14 residues. In germline, CDR1 is SNHLY, CDR2 FYNNEI. CDR3 region: CASSRDRGNSPLHF. The CDR3 coding sequence is TGTGCCAGCAGTCGGGACAGGGGTAATTCACCCCTCCACTTT.